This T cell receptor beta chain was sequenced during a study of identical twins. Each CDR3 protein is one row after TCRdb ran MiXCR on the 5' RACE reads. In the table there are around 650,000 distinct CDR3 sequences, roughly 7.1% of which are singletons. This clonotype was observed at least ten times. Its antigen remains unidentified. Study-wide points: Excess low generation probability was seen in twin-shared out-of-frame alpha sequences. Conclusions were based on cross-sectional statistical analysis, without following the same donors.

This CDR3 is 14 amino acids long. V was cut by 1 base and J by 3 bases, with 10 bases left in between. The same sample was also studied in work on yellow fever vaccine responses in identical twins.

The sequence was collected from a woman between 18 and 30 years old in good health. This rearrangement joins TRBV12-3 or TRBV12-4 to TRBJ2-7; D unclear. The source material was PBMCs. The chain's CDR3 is CASSLGQRYYEQYF. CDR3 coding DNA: TGTGCCAGCAGTTTAGGGCAACGATACTACGAGCAGTACTTC.